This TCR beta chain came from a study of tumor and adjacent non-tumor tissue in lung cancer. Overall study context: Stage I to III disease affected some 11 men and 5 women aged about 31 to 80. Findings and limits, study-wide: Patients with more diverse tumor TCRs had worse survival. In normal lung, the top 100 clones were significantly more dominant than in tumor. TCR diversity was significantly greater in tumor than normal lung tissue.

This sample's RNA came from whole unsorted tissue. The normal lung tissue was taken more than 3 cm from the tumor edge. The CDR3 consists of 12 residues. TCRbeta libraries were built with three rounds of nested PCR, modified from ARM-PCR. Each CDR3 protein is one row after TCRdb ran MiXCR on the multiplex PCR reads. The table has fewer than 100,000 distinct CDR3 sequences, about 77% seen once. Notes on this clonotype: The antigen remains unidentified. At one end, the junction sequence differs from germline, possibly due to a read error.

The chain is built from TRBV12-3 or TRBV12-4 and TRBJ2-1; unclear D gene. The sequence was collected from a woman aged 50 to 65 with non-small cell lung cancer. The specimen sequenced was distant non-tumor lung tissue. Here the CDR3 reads CASTLMGNKQFF. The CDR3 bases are TGTGCCAGCACTTTAATGGGCAACAAGCAGTTCTTC.